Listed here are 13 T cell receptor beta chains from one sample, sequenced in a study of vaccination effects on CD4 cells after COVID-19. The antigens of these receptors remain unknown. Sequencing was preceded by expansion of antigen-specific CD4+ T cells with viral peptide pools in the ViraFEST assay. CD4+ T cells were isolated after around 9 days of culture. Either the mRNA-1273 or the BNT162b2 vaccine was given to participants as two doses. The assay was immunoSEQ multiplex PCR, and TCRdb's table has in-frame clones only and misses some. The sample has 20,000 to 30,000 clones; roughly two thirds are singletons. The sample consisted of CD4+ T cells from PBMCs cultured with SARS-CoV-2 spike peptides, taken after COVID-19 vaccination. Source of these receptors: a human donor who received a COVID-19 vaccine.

CDR3 residues: CASSFLPDRNYGYTF. Written as DNA, the CDR3 is TGCGCCAGCAGCTTTCTCCCGGACAGAAACTATGGCTACACCTTC. This chain links TRBV5-1 with TRBJ1-2, with D perhaps matching TRBD1 (6 bases). Germline V gene sequence: CDR1 SGHRS, CDR2 YFSETQ. The V end was cut by 2 bases, the J end by 2 bases, with 13 bases between. CDR3 size: 15 residues.

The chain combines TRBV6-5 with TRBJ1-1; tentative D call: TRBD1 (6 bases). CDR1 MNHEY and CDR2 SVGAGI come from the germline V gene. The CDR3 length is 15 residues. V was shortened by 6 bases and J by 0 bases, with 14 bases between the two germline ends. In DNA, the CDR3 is TGTGCCAGCAGACCACACGGACAGATGAACACTGAAGCTTTCTTT. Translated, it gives CASRPHGQMNTEAFF.

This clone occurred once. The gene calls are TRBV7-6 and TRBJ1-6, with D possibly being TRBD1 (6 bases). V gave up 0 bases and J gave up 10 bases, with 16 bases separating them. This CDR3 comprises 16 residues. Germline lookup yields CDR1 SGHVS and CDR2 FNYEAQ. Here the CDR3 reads CASSLAHSTGSSPLHF. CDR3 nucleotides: TGTGCCAGCAGCTTAGCGCATAGCACAGGGTCCTCACCCCTCCACTTT.

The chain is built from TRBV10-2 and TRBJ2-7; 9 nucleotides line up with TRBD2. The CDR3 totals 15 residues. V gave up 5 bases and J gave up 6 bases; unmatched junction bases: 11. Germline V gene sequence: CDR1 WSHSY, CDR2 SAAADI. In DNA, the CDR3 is TGCGCCAGCAGTTATGACTCAGCGGGAGGTTTCGAGCAGTACTTC. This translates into CASSYDSAGGFEQYF.

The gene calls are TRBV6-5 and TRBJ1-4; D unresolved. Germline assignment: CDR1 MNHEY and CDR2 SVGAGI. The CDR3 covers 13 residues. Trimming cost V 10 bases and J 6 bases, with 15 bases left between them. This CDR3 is CATLPRLYEKLFF. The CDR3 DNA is TGTGCCACCCTCCCACGACTGTATGAAAAACTGTTTTTT.

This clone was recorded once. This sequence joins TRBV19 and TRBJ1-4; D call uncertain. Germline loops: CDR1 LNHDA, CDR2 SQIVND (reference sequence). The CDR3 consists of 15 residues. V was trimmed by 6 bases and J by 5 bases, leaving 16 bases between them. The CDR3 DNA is TGTGCCAGTAGGTTGGGAGGGTCCGGAAATGAAAAACTGTTTTTT. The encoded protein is CASRLGGSGNEKLFF.

The CDR3 here is CASSLDQGGASPLHF. The CDR3 coding sequence is TGTGCCAGCAGCTTAGATCAGGGGGGGGCTTCACCCCTCCACTTT. The rearrangement links TRBV11-2 to TRBJ1-6; TRBD1 aligns across 7 bases. This CDR3 has 15 residues. The V segment lost 0 bases and the J segment 9 bases; nucleotides outside the gene matches: 5. Germline CDR1 reads SGHAT; CDR2 reads FQNNGV.

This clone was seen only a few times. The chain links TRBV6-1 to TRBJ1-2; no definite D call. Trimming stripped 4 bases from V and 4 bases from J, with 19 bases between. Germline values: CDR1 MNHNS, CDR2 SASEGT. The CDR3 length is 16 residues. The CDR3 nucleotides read TGTGCCAGCAGTGTATCGGGCGCAGCTTCTGGCTATGGCTACACCTTC. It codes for CASSVSGAASGYGYTF.

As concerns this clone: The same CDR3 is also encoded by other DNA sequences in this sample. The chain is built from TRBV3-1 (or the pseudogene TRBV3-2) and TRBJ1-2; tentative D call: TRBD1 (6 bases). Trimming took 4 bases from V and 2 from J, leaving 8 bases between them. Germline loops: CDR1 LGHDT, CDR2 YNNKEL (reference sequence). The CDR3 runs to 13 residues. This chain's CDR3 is CASSPTGNYGYTF. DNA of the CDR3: TGTGCCAGCAGCCCCACAGGGAACTATGGCTACACCTTC.

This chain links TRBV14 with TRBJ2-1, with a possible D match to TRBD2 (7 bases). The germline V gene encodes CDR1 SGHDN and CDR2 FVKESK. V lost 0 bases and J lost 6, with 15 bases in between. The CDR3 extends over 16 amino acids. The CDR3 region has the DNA TGTGCCAGCAGCCAAGATGGGGGGGCGACGGCCAATGAGCAGTTCTTC. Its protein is CASSQDGGATANEQFF.

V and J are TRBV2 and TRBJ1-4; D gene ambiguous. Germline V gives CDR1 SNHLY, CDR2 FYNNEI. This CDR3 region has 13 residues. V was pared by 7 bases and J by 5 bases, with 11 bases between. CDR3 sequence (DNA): TGTGCCAGCAACCCCCAGCTGAATGAAAAACTGTTTTTT. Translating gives CASNPQLNEKLFF.

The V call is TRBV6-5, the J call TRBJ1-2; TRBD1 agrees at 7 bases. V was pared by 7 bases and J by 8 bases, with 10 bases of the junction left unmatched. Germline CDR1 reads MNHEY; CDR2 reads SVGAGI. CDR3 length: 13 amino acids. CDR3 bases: TGTGCCAGCAAATTAACAGGGGTATTCGGCTACACCTTC. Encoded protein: CASKLTGVFGYTF.

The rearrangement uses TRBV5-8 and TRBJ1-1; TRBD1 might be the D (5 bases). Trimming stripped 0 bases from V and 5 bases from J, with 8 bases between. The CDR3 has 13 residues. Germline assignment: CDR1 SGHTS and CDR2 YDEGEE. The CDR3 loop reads CASSLGWGTEAFF. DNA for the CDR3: TGTGCCAGCAGCTTGGGGTGGGGGACTGAAGCTTTCTTT.